This paragraph covers one T cell receptor (beta chain) sequence. Its antigen is currently unknown. The data were obtained in a study of shared clonotypes between healthy human individuals. Points from the study as a whole: Generally, naive subsets came out with larger estimated richness than memory subsets.

Profiling relied on immunoSEQ multiplex PCR, and the TCRdb table lists in-frame clones only, not all of them. The table includes hundreds of thousands of clones, approximately 73% detected once. Germline CDR1 MDHEN, CDR2 SYDVKM. This CDR3 contains 15 residues. Trimming took off 7 bases at V and 7 bases at J, with 23 bases between the two ends. The rearrangement uses TRBV28 and TRBJ2-7, with a possible D match to TRBD1 (7 bases). The TCR sequence derives from a woman in her 30s in good health. The specimen was memory CD4+ T cells sorted from blood. Subset indicated: CD45RA-negative fraction. This chain's CDR3 is CASTPRTGKAGEQYF. The CDR3 DNA follows: TGTGCCAGCACTCCTAGGACAGGAAAGGCGGGAGAGCAGTACTTC.